This T cell receptor beta chain is from a study of T cells after yellow fever vaccination. General study results and limits: A faster peak, day 5 versus 15, was reached by the weaker secondary response. Reappearance after the booster was observed for most primary-vaccination clones (roughly 97% CD4, about 91% CD8).

This clonotype turned up a few times. The antigen is undetermined. A single record per CDR3 protein comes from TCRdb applying MiXCR to the 5' RACE reads. The sample includes a few hundred thousand distinct CDR3 sequences, roughly 9.4% of them seen just once. The clonotype originates from a young man who received the YFV17D yellow fever vaccine. The input for sequencing was PBMCs, taken on the day of the first yellow fever vaccination.

The CDR3 loop is CSARVAGGRETQYF. DNA of the CDR3: TGCAGTGCTAGGGTAGCGGGGGGGCGAGAGACCCAGTACTTC. The chain recombines TRBV20-1 with TRBJ2-5; 11 nucleotides match TRBD2. The germline CDR1 and CDR2 sequences are DFQATT and SNEGSKA (reference sequence). The CDR3 contains 14 residues. With V trimmed by 3 bases and J by 4 bases, 4 bases remained unmatched.